Below, 17 T cell receptor beta chains from the same sample are listed, as sequenced in a study of T cells in Graves' hyperthyroidism and ophthalmopathy (dated by TCRdb to about 2019). Libraries were prepared through multiplex PCR. The sequencer was an Illumina HiSeq 2000. Amplification of TCR beta CDR3 regions was carried out from RNA transcripts. The TCR CDR3 was subjected to a first round of RT-PCR using the HTBI primer set and the Qiagen OneStep RT-PCR kit. TCRdb reprocessing: public reads trimmed at Q25 with fastp, clones called with MiXCR, in-frame beta chains kept. Identical CDR3 protein sequences are pooled into one entry, listed with their most common genes and DNA. This sample holds about 250,000 distinct CDR3 sequences; 22% were observed only once. The ten top clones hold over 55% of the sample. The material sequenced was blood. The receptors here all came from a man younger than 45 with Graves' ophthalmopathy.

In this sample, this clonotype turned up many times. The chain combines TRBV2 with TRBJ2-1; D is perhaps TRBD2 (5 bases). The germline gives CDR1 SNHLY, CDR2 FYNNEI. Trimming stripped 3 bases from V and 9 bases from J, with 24 bases between. This CDR3 contains 17 residues. CDR3 loop: CASSEPASRAFRFEQFF. The CDR3, as DNA: TGTGCCAGCAGTGAGCCTGCGTCGCGGGCGTTCCGATTTGAGCAGTTCTTC.

This clonotype was observed a few times. The chain employs TRBV20-1 and TRBJ2-1; possibly TRBD2 for D (5 bases). CDR3 size: 12 residues. Trimming took off 0 bases at V and 12 bases at J, with 12 bases between the two ends. The V gene's germline CDR1 is DFQATT and CDR2 SNEGSKA (reference sequence). CDR3 loop: CSARDNPRGQFF. As DNA, the CDR3 is TGCAGTGCTAGAGATAATCCCCGGGGGCAGTTCTTC.

The chain couples TRBV11-2 to TRBJ2-1, with TRBD2 as a possible D gene (6 bases). Trimming took 1 base from V and 5 from J, leaving 18 bases between them. The germline CDR1 and CDR2 sequences are SGHAT and FQNNGV. The CDR3 length is 17 residues. DNA of the CDR3: TGTGCCAGCAGCTTAGTTTACGGCGGGAACAATGACAATGAGCAGTTCTTC. Translation gives CASSLVYGGNNDNEQFF.

This rearrangement joins TRBV7-6 to TRBJ2-5, with D unclear. V gave up 3 bases and J gave up 5 bases, with 7 bases separating them. This CDR3 is built from 12 residues. Germline V gene sequence: CDR1 SGHVS, CDR2 FNYEAQ. CDR3 protein: CASSFSWETQYF. In DNA, the CDR3 is TGTGCCAGCAGCTTCTCGTGGGAGACCCAGTACTTC.

The J gene is TRBJ2-1, the V gene TRBV2; perhaps TRBD1 as D (7 bases). The CDR3 length is 14 residues. The V gene lost 10 bases and the J gene lost 5 bases, with 18 bases spanning the gap. From germline, CDR1 is SNHLY and CDR2 FYNNEI. The CDR3 sequence is CATPAGGLNNEQFF. The CDR3 region has the DNA TGTGCCACGCCCGCAGGGGGGCTCAACAATGAGCAGTTCTTC.

The sample holds many counts of this clonotype. This chain connects TRBV2 to TRBJ2-1; D is possibly TRBD2 (6 bases). Trimming cost V 2 bases and J 9 bases, with 20 bases left between them. Germline CDR1 is SNHLY and CDR2 is FYNNEI. This CDR3 is 16 amino acids long. The CDR3: CASSESEGIGWGEQFF. CDR3 DNA sequence: TGTGCCAGCAGTGAATCGGAGGGCATAGGATGGGGTGAGCAGTTCTTC.

This clonotype has a handful of counts. The V call is TRBV9, the J call TRBJ2-1, with D maybe TRBD2 (6 bases). The V gene's germline CDR1 is SGDLS and CDR2 YYNGEE. The CDR3 covers 15 residues. The germline V and J ends were trimmed by 0 bases and 2 bases, with 9 bases remaining between them. CDR3 in amino acids: CASSVAGEPYNEQFF. CDR3 nucleotide sequence: TGTGCCAGCAGCGTAGCGGGGGAACCCTACAATGAGCAGTTCTTC.

The rearrangement joins TRBV7-6 to TRBJ2-1; 7 bases match TRBD2. The CDR3 sequence is 17 residues long. J gave up 10 bases and V 4 bases, and 19 bases lay outside the gene matches. Germline V lookup: CDR1 SGHVS, CDR2 FNYEAQ. CDR3 sequence reads: CASSSKKTSRPSGEQFF. CDR3 coding DNA: TGTGCCAGCAGCTCCAAAAAGACTAGCAGACCCTCAGGGGAGCAGTTCTTC.

This clonotype was found a few times. The chain recombines TRBV30 with TRBJ1-2; D remains ambiguous. CDR1 is GTSNPN and CDR2 is SVGIG in the germline V gene (reference sequence). The CDR3 is made up of 13 amino acids. V was clipped by 0 bases and J by 12 bases, with 17 bases between them. CDR3 loop: CAWSVSSGPRNTF. CDR3 coding DNA: TGTGCCTGGAGTGTATCGTCAGGCCCTCGTAACACCTTC.

Many counts were recorded for this clonotype. The rearrangement joins TRBV11-3 to TRBJ2-7; TRBD1 matches at 7 bases. V was clipped by 4 bases and J by 2 bases; unmatched bases: 5. In germline, CDR1 is SGHNT, CDR2 YENEEA. The CDR3 totals 14 residues. This CDR3 reads CASSSRQGPYEQYF. The CDR3 bases are TGTGCCAGCAGCTCACGACAGGGCCCCTACGAGCAGTACTTC.

This clonotype was observed at least ten times. The CDR3 DNA follows: TGTGCCAGCAGACCGACTACGGACGAGCAGTACTTC. Its protein is CASRPTTDEQYF. The gene calls are TRBV28 and TRBJ2-7, with a tentative D call TRBD2 (5 bases). Germline lookup yields CDR1 MDHEN and CDR2 SYDVKM. Trimming stripped 6 bases from V and 5 bases from J, with 11 bases between. This CDR3 has 12 residues.

The genes are TRBV12-5 and TRBJ1-1; D remains unclear. CDR1 LGHNT and CDR2 FRNRAP come from the germline V gene. The CDR3 spans 12 residues. The V end was cut by 1 base, the J end by 4 bases, with 4 bases between. DNA of the CDR3: TGTGCTAGTGGTTTGGAGTCCACTGAAGCTTTCTTT. Amino acids: CASGLESTEAFF. Combining the CDR3 with reference TRBV12-5 and TRBJ1-1 gives the whole variable domain DARVTQTPRHKVTEMGQEVTMRCQPILGHNTVFWYRQTMMQGLELLAYFRNRAPLDDSGMPKDRFSAEMPDATLATLKIQPSEPRDSAVYFCASGLESTEAFFGQGTRLTVV.

The rearrangement links TRBV7-9 to TRBJ1-5; a weak D match, TRBD1 (5 bases). The CDR3 consists of 13 residues. Germline V gives CDR1 SEHNR, CDR2 FQNEAQ (reference sequence). The V and J ends lost 11 bases and 0 bases respectively, with 11 bases between them. CDR3 DNA: TGTGCCCTTGGGGGAGATAGCAATCAGCCCCAGCATTTT. It translates to CALGGDSNQPQHF.

This clonotype was counted between two and nine times. The chain carries TRBV12-3 or TRBV12-4 and TRBJ2-5, with a weak D call TRBD1 (5 bases). The length of the CDR3 is 13 residues. Trimming left V 6 bases short and J 2 bases short, with 10 bases between. In DNA form, the CDR3 reads TGTGCCAGCAGCGTACAGGAGCAAGAGACCCAGTACTTC. This encodes CASSVQEQETQYF.

This clonotype was detected a few times. J is TRBJ2-2 and V is TRBV30, with 8 nucleotides matching TRBD1. The germline CDR1 and CDR2 sequences are GTSNPN and SVGIG (reference sequence). The junction had 11 bases not matched to a gene; V was cut back by 8 bases and J by 3 bases. This CDR3 region has 15 residues. In nucleotides, the CDR3 is TGTGCCGGACATACAGGGGGAGAGGACACCGGGGAGCTGTTTTTT. It translates to CAGHTGGEDTGELFF.

This clonotype has ten or more counts. The rearrangement joins TRBV11-2 to TRBJ2-1, with 8 bases lining up with TRBD1. The V segment lost 1 base and the J segment 4 bases; nucleotides outside the gene matches: 3. CDR1 is SGHAT, CDR2 FQNNGV, per germline. The CDR3 contains 15 residues. The CDR3 spells CASSLVTGGYNEQFF. DNA for the CDR3: TGTGCCAGCAGCTTAGTAACAGGGGGTTACAATGAGCAGTTCTTC. Supplemented by reference TRBV11-2 and TRBJ2-1, the full variable domain reads EAGVAQSPRYKIIEKRQSVAFWCNPISGHATLYWYQQILGQGPKLLIQFQNNGVVDDSQLPKDRFSAERLKGVDSTLKIQPAKLEDSAVYLCASSLVTGGYNEQFFGPGTRLTVL.

The genes are TRBV20-1 and TRBJ2-7; the D is unclear. This CDR3 comprises 13 residues. The ends were cut back, 1 base at V and 2 bases at J, with 9 bases in the middle. Germline V CDR1 and CDR2: DFQATT, SNEGSKA (reference sequence). The CDR3 loop is CSARGDLAYEQYF. For the CDR3, the DNA is TGCAGTGCTAGAGGCGACTTGGCCTACGAGCAGTACTTC.